This TCR beta chain was sequenced for a study of response to subunit inactivated influenza vaccine. Notes on the study in general: The authors offered the suggestion that each seasonal influenza vaccination recruits few new T cells.

This CDR3 has 15 amino acids. The V segment lost 6 bases and the J segment 0 bases; nucleotides outside the gene matches: 2. Per germline, CDR1 MNHNS and CDR2 SASEGT. TCRdb redid the calling of the RT-PCR reads with MiXCR, one entry per CDR3 protein. The sample comprises around 540,000 distinct CDR3 sequences, approximately 10% of which are singletons, and roughly 10% rests with the top ten. As regards this clonotype: Its antigen is currently unknown.

Here the sequenced sample was PBMCs from blood, taken on the day of vaccination. The chain joins TRBV6-1 to TRBJ2-3, with 11 bases matching TRBD1. The sequence was collected from a man aged 45-60 years who received an inactivated influenza vaccine. CDR3 amino acids: CASSGDRGSTDTQYF. DNA of the CDR3: TGTGCCAGCAGCGGGGACAGGGGGAGCACAGATACGCAGTATTTT.